This T cell receptor (beta chain) was documented in a study of regulatory T cells in long-lasting Graves disease. Whole-study results and caveats: The persistent group shared 2,700 or so public clonotypes, more than the 950 to 1,000 shared by new patients. Tissue studied was limited to peripheral blood, excluding thyroid tissue.

This CDR3 has 14 residues. With 4 bases removed from V and 0 bases from J, the gap between germline ends came to 13 bases. Germline V CDR1 and CDR2: GTSNPN, SVGIG (reference sequence). Time point described: persistent/refractory GD, antithyroid drugs over 5 years with positive TRAb. PBMCs were the source of the RNA used for TCR sequencing. The count of this clonotype is one. What it binds is not known. To make TCR beta libraries, researchers used iRepertoire HTBI primers and Arm-PCR of CDR3 regions. In the source study's methods: Among the samples, under 70 TRBV and 14 TRBJ segments were identified. TCRdb called the multiplex PCR reads again in MiXCR, with one record for every CDR3 protein. These V and J calls derive from TCRdb rather than the authors' analysis. The sample holds 500,000 to 700,000 distinct CDR3 sequences, around 32% seen once.

The receptor was isolated from a female donor with Graves disease. Sequencing used peripheral blood mononuclear cells (PBMCs), obtained when the disease was refractory, from a patient treated with antithyroid drugs. The V call is TRBV30, the J call TRBJ2-7; D not resolved. CDR3 loop: CAWTRRMSSYEQYF. The DNA of the CDR3 is TGTGCCTGGACCCGCCGCATGAGCTCCTACGAGCAGTACTTC. The complete variable domain, with remaining parts taken from reference TRBV30 and TRBJ2-7, reads SQTIHQWPATLVQPVGSPLSLECTVEGTSNPNLYWYRQAAGRGLQLLFYSVGIGQISSEVPQNLSASRPQDRQFILSSKKLLLSDSGFYLCAWTRRMSSYEQYFGPGTRLTVT.